These 12 T cell receptor beta chains were sequenced from one sample in a study of spatial heterogeneity in lung cancer. Time point indicated: blood at routine non-recurrence follow-up after resection. Whole RNA from tumor, nontumor lung or frozen PBMC was sequenced unsorted. TCRdb reprocessed the 5' RACE reads with MiXCR, giving one entry per CDR3 protein. Among about 120,000 distinct CDR3 sequences, 12% were seen once, and the ten largest hold about 15%. Sequencing was performed on PBMCs, taken at follow-up. The receptors come from a male donor with early-stage non-small cell lung cancer.

This clonotype was counted at least ten times. The CDR3 region is CASSLASAQGQIYEQYF. The CDR3 DNA reads TGTGCCAGCAGTTTAGCCTCGGCCCAGGGACAGATTTACGAGCAGTACTTC. The rearrangement uses TRBV12-3 or TRBV12-4 and TRBJ2-7, with TRBD1 matching 7 bases. V shed 0 bases and J 4 bases; nucleotides not matched to a gene: 12. The CDR3 consists of 17 residues.

This clonotype was seen many times. The chain couples TRBV10-1 to TRBJ1-1; weak D call: TRBD1 (5 bases). The CDR3 has 12 residues. Trimming took 8 bases from V and 4 from J, leaving 11 bases between them. Germline lookup yields CDR1 WNHNN and CDR2 SYGVQD (reference sequence). The CDR3 here is CASSSGTTEAFF. For the CDR3, the DNA is TGCGCCAGCTCATCAGGGACCACTGAAGCTTTCTTT.

The table lists this clonotype with many counts. The J gene is TRBJ1-1, the V gene TRBV7-9; 7 nucleotides match TRBD1. CDR1 and CDR2 (germline): SEHNR, FQNEAQ (reference sequence). This CDR3 is 12 amino acids long. V was clipped by 0 bases and J by 12 bases; unmatched bases: 4. CDR3 loop: CASSLAEGGTFF. CDR3 bases: TGTGCCAGCAGCTTAGCGGAAGGGGGCACTTTCTTT.

V is TRBV18 and J is TRBJ1-6; TRBD1 matches 7 bases. Germline CDR1 and CDR2: KGHSH and LQKENI. The V gene end was trimmed by 3 bases and the J gene end by 7 bases; junction bases not matched to a gene: 9. The CDR3 contains 16 residues. Here the CDR3 DNA reads TGTGCCAGCTCACCTCTGATGGGAGGGGGCAATTCACCCCTCCACTTT. This encodes CASSPLMGGGNSPLHF. Full variable domain (outside the CDR3, taken from reference TRBV18 and TRBJ1-6): NAGVMQNPRHLVRRRGQEARLRCSPMKGHSHVYWYRQLPEEGLKFMVYLQKENIIDESGMPKERFSAEFPKEGPSILRIQQVVRGDSAAYFCASSPLMGGGNSPLHFGNGTRLTVT.

This clonotype showed up many times. The chain is built from TRBV6-1 and TRBJ2-5, with TRBD1 matching over 7 bases. The V gene end was trimmed by 8 bases and the J gene end by 2 bases; junction bases not matched to a gene: 2. Germline CDR1 and CDR2: MNHNS and SASEGT. The CDR3 is 12 amino acids. The CDR3 DNA is TGTGCCAGCCCGGGACAGCAAGAGACCCAGTACTTC. Translating gives CASPGQQETQYF.

This rearrangement joins TRBV6-6 to TRBJ1-1, with D unresolved. The CDR3 contains 12 residues. V shed 8 bases and J shed 3 bases, with 10 bases lying between them. Germline assignment: CDR1 MNHNY and CDR2 SVGAGI (reference sequence). This CDR3 is CASLTRDTEAFF. In DNA, the CDR3 is TGTGCCAGCTTGACCCGGGACACTGAAGCTTTCTTT.

This chain links TRBV5-8 with TRBJ2-3, with 9 bases fitting TRBD2. After removal of 4 bases from V and 4 bases from J, the junction contained 10 bases not matched to a gene. The CDR3 runs 16 residues. Germline V CDR1 and CDR2: SGHTS, YDEGEE. The CDR3 loop reads CASSTGLAPTADTQYF. The DNA for the CDR3 is TGTGCCAGCAGCACGGGACTAGCCCCGACGGCAGATACGCAGTATTTT.

The chain uses TRBV9 and TRBJ2-3; tentative D call: TRBD2 (5 bases). The CDR3 contains 13 residues. V was shortened by 4 bases and J by 7 bases, with 13 bases between the two germline ends. The germline V gene encodes CDR1 SGDLS and CDR2 YYNGEE. The CDR3 DNA reads TGTGCCAGCAGCTCTAGGGAGCGTTATACGCAGTATTTT. This sequence encodes CASSSRERYTQYF.

In its sample, this clonotype was seen a few times. The chain is built from TRBV6-5 and TRBJ1-2, with 8 bases fitting TRBD1. The trim removed 2 bases at V and 4 bases at J, leaving 3 bases unmatched. From germline, CDR1 is MNHEY and CDR2 SVGAGI. There are 14 residues in the CDR3. CDR3 amino acids: CASSYGQGRYGYTF. The CDR3 DNA reads TGTGCCAGCAGTTACGGACAGGGACGCTATGGCTACACCTTC.

This clonotype was observed many times. This chain connects TRBV7-2 to TRBJ2-1, with TRBD2 matching 9 bases. The germline V gene encodes CDR1 SGHTA and CDR2 FQGNSA. The ends lost 2 bases at V and 5 bases at J; junction bases unmatched: 4. There are 15 residues in the CDR3. CDR3 protein: CASSLSGGLNNEQFF. The CDR3 DNA reads TGTGCCAGCAGCTTAAGCGGGGGGTTGAACAATGAGCAGTTCTTC. Supplemented by reference TRBV7-2 and TRBJ2-1, the full variable domain reads GAGVSQSPSNKVTEKGKDVELRCDPISGHTALYWYRQSLGQGLEFLIYFQGNSAPDKSGLPSDRFSAERTGGSVSTLTIQRTQQEDSAVYLCASSLSGGLNNEQFFGPGTRLTVL.

There are a few counts of this clonotype. This rearrangement joins TRBV7-3 to TRBJ1-6, with a possible D match to TRBD1 (5 bases). Germline lookup yields CDR1 SGHTA and CDR2 FQGTGA. The CDR3 consists of 15 residues. V was shortened by 0 bases and J by 9 bases, with 12 bases between the two germline ends. DNA of the CDR3: TGTGCCAGCAGCTTAACGATGGGGCACCGTTCACCCCTCCACTTT. This sequence encodes CASSLTMGHRSPLHF.

This clonotype was detected many times. The chain uses TRBV4-3 and TRBJ2-5, with D unresolved. The ends were cut back, 0 bases at V and 3 bases at J, with 8 bases in the middle. This CDR3 has 14 residues. CDR1 LGHNA and CDR2 YSLEER come from the germline V gene. As DNA, the CDR3 is TGCGCCAGCAGCCAAGATCCGGCGGAAGAGACCCAGTACTTC. Its translation: CASSQDPAEETQYF.